This T cell receptor (beta chain) was found in a study of T cells in Graves' hyperthyroidism and ophthalmopathy. Study-wide points: The blood repertoire included most of the expanded thyroid clonotypes above 0.001. Ophthalmopathy was identified by the model a median around 6.3 months ahead of onset. A model of 13 V-J pairs discriminated ophthalmopathy from stable hyperthyroidism.

Clinical symptoms, serum thyroxine, TRAb, thyroid ultrasound and orbital computed tomography informed diagnoses. The CDR3 length is 12 residues. Trimming stripped 6 bases from V and 1 base from J, with 6 bases between. From germline, CDR1 is ENHRY and CDR2 SYGVKD. There are a few counts of this clonotype. Its specificity is unknown. RNA transcripts were the template for amplifying TCR beta CDR3 regions. The HTBI set primed first-round TCR CDR3 RT-PCR. One entry per CDR3 protein, called by TCRdb with MiXCR from the multiplex PCR reads. Of 500,000 to 600,000 distinct CDR3 sequences listed, 46% are singletons.

The TCR comes from an adult woman with Graves' disease, either hyperthyroidism or ophthalmopathy (not recorded which). Sequenced material: peripheral blood or thyroid tissue (not recorded which). The V call is TRBV10-3, the J call TRBJ1-1; unclear D gene. The CDR3 nucleotides read TGTGCCATCAGCTCACGGAACACTGAAGCTTTCTTT. Protein sequence: CAISSRNTEAFF.